A single sample is the source of the 3 T cell receptor beta chains below, sequenced in a study of technical replicates of blood from a handful of donors. Method: immunoSEQ multiplex PCR; TCRdb's copy keeps in-frame clones and lacks some. Of about 73,000 clones listed, 93% are singletons. The source material was T cells isolated from PBMCs. These receptors were obtained from a human donor in good health.

The table lists this clone with many counts. The V and J genes are TRBV19 and TRBJ1-1, with 7 bases fitting TRBD1. The CDR3 has 15 residues. CDR1 is LNHDA and CDR2 is SQIVND in the germline V gene (reference sequence). Trimming cost V 7 bases and J 1 base; bases outside gene matches: 9. CDR3 sequence (DNA): TGTGCCAGTACCCCTTCAGGGGGATGGAACACTGAAGCTTTCTTT. Its translation: CASTPSGGWNTEAFF.

The gene calls are TRBV5-6 and TRBJ2-7, with D possibly matching TRBD2 (5 bases). Germline V lookup: CDR1 SGHDT, CDR2 YYEEEE. V was clipped by 2 bases and J by 6 bases, with 12 bases between them. The CDR3 extends over 13 amino acids. CDR3 nucleotide sequence: TGTGCCAGCAGCTTCCTGGACGCGGGCGAGCAGTACTTC. Residues: CASSFLDAGEQYF.

The V and J genes are TRBV30 and TRBJ1-4, with TRBD1 matching 8 bases. In germline, CDR1 is GTSNPN, CDR2 SVGIG (reference sequence). The CDR3 extends over 15 amino acids. V dropped 1 base and J dropped 8; count of bases not matched to a gene: 9. CDR3 in amino acids: CAWSAPGTGGEKLFF. The CDR3 region has the DNA TGTGCCTGGAGTGCCCCCGGGACAGGAGGGGAAAAACTGTTTTTT.